This T cell receptor (beta chain) appears in the sequencing data of a study of blood T cells in healthy people across ages. It was with a sample-barcoded 5' primer and a J-beta primer mix that a second PCR of roughly 7 to 12 cycles was run. One entry per CDR3 protein results from TCRdb running MiXCR on the 5' RACE reads. This table holds about 1,600,000 distinct CDR3 sequences, 40% to 50% found once. The TCR sequence derives from a woman under 30 in good health. Sequenced: blood.

CDR3 region: CASSFQGANFNEQFF. In DNA, the CDR3 is TGTGCCAGCAGTTTCCAGGGGGCGAACTTCAATGAGCAGTTCTTC. This sequence joins TRBV12-3 or TRBV12-4 and TRBJ2-1; 8 nucleotides match TRBD1. The CDR3 totals 15 residues. Germline trimming cut 3 bases from V and 6 bases from J; bases unmatched to any gene: 7.